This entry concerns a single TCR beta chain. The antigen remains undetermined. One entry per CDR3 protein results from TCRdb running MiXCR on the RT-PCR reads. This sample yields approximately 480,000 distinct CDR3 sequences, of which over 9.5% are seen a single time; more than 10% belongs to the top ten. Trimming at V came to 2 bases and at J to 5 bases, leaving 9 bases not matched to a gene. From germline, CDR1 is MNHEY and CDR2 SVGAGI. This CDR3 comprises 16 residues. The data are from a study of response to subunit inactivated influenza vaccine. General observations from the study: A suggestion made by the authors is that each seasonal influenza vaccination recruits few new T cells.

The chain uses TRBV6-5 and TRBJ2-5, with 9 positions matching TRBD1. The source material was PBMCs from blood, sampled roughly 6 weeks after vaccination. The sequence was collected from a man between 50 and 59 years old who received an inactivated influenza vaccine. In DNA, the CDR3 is TGTGCCAGCAGTTACATCCCTACAGGGGGCATGGAGACCCAGTACTTC. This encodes CASSYIPTGGMETQYF.